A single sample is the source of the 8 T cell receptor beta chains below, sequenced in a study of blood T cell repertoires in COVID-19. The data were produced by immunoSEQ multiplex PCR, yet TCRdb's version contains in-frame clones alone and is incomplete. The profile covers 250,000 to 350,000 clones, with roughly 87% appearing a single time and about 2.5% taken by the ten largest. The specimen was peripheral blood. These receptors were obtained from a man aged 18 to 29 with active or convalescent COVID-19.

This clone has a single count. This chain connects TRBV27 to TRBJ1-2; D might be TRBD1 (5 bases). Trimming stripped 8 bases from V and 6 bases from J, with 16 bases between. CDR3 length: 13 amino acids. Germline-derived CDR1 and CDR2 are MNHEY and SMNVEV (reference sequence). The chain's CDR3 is CASGFGAVNGYTF. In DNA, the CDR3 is TGTGCCAGCGGGTTTGGGGCAGTCAATGGCTACACCTTC.

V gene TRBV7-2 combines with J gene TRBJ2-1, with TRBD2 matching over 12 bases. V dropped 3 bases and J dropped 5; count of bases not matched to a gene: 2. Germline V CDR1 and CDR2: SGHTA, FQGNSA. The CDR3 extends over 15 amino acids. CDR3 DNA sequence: TGTGCCAGCAGCTTGCGGACTAGCGGGAACAATGAGCAGTTCTTC. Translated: CASSLRTSGNNEQFF. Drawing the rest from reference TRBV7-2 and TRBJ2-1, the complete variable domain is GAGVSQSPSNKVTEKGKDVELRCDPISGHTALYWYRQSLGQGLEFLIYFQGNSAPDKSGLPSDRFSAERTGGSVSTLTIQRTQQEDSAVYLCASSLRTSGNNEQFFGPGTRLTVL.

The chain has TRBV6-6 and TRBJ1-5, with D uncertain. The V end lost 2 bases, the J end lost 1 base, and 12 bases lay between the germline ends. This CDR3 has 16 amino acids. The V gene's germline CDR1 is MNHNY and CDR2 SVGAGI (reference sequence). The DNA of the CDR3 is TGTGCCAGCAGTTACGATTTGGTCGGGAGCAATCAGCCCCAGCATTTT. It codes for CASSYDLVGSNQPQHF.

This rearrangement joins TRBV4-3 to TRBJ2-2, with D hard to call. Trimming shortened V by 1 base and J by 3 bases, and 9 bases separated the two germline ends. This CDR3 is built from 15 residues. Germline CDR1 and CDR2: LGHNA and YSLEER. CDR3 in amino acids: CASSQGPGYTGELFF. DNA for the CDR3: TGCGCCAGCAGCCAAGGTCCAGGATACACCGGGGAGCTGTTTTTT.

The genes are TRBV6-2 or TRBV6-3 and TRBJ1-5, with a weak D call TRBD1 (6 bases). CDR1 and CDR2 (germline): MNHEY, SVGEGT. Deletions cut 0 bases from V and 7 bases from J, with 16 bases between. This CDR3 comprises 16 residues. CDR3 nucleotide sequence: TGTGCCAGCAGTTACTCGGGGGGGCCACCACCGCAGCCCCAGCATTTT. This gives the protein CASSYSGGPPPQPQHF.

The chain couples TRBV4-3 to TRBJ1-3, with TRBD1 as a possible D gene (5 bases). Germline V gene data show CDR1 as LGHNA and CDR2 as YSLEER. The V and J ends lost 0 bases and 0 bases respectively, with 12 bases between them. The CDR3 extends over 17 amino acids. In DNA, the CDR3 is TGCGCCAGCAGCCAAGATTTGCCAGGGAACTCTGGAAACACCATATATTTT. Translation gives CASSQDLPGNSGNTIYF.

The CDR3 nucleotides read TGCGCCAGCAGCTTGGGGGACAGGGGAGCTAGCACAGATACGCAGTATTTT. Protein sequence: CASSLGDRGASTDTQYF. The rearrangement joins TRBV5-1 to TRBJ2-3; 10 nucleotides line up with TRBD1. V shed 0 bases, J shed 0 bases, and the junction held 4 bases outside the gene matches. The CDR3 has 17 amino acids. Looked up from germline, CDR1 is SGHRS and CDR2 is YFSETQ.

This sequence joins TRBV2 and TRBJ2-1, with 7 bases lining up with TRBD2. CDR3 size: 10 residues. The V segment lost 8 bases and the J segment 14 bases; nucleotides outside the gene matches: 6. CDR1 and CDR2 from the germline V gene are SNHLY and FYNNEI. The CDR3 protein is CASGGLEEFF. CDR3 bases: TGTGCCAGCGGTGGACTAGAGGAGTTCTTC.